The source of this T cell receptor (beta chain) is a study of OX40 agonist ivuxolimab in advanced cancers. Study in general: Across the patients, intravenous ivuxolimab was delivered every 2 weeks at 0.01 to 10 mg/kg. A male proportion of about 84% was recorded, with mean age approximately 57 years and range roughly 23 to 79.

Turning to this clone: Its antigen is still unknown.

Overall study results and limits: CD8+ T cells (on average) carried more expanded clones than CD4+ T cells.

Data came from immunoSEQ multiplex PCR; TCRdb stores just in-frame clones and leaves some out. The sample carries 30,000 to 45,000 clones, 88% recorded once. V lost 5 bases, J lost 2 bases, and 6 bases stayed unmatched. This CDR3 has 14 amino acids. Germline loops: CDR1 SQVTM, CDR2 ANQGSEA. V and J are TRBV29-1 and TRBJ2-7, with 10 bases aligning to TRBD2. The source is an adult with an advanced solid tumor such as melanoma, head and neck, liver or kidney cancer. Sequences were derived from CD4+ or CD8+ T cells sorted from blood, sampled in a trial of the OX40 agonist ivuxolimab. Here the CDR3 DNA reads TGCAGCGTTAGGGGGACTAGCGCGACCTACGAGCAGTACTTC. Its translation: CSVRGTSATYEQYF.